The 21 T cell receptor beta chains listed next were all sequenced from one sample in a study of neurological immune-mediated disorders. TCRdb reprocessed the 5' RACE reads with MiXCR, giving one entry per CDR3 protein. This repertoire shows tens of thousands of distinct CDR3 sequences, 9% to 12% found once; its top ten account for approximately 6.9%. Specimen: PBMCs. These receptor sequences come from a woman in her twenties or thirties with HTLV-1-associated myelopathy (HAM/TSP).

This clonotype was counted ten times or more. The gene calls are TRBV6-1 and TRBJ2-7; TRBD2 matches at 7 bases. CDR1 and CDR2 from the germline V gene are MNHNS and SASEGT. The CDR3 length is 15 residues. With V trimmed by 2 bases and J by 1 base, 5 bases remained unmatched. The CDR3 sequence is CASSESTGGSYEQYF. The CDR3 DNA reads as TGTGCCAGCAGTGAATCCACGGGGGGTTCCTACGAGCAGTACTTC.

This clonotype was observed at least ten times. The chain has TRBV3-1 and TRBJ2-1; 13 positions match TRBD2. J was trimmed by 9 bases and V by 1 base; bases with no gene match: 9. Germline V gives CDR1 LGHDT, CDR2 YNNKEL (reference sequence). This CDR3 spans 17 amino acids. This CDR3 reads CASSQAGTSGVGGEQFF. The CDR3, as DNA: TGTGCCAGCAGCCAAGCAGGGACTAGCGGGGTGGGTGGTGAGCAGTTCTTC.

This clonotype occurred many times. This chain joins TRBV20-1 and TRBJ2-3; 8 bases map to TRBD2. The CDR3 consists of 16 residues. In germline, CDR1 is DFQATT, CDR2 SNEGSKA (reference sequence). J gave up 4 bases and V 2 bases, and 11 bases lay outside the gene matches. CDR3 nucleotide sequence: TGCAGTGCTAGAAGTTTCGGGCCGGGGGGGCCAGATACGCAGTATTTT. The encoded protein is CSARSFGPGGPDTQYF.

About this clonotype: A much larger clone differs from this one at a single base, so this may be a read error. V and J are TRBV3-1 and TRBJ1-3; D gene uncertain. V was shortened by 5 bases and J by 3 bases, with 11 bases between the two germline ends. In germline, CDR1 is LGHDT, CDR2 YNNKEL (reference sequence). The CDR3 runs 14 residues. In DNA, the CDR3 is TGTGCCAGCAGCAGAAGCGGCTATGGAAACACCATATATTTT. It codes for CASSRSGYGNTIYF.

This clonotype showed up many times. The chain has TRBV5-6 and TRBJ2-2; D is possibly TRBD2 (5 bases). CDR1 is SGHDT, CDR2 YYEEEE, per germline. V was clipped by 5 bases and J by 1 base, with 12 bases between them. The length of the CDR3 is 15 residues. In DNA form, the CDR3 reads TGTGCCAGCAGTCGTCAGAGGGTGAACACCGGGGAGCTGTTTTTT. Protein product: CASSRQRVNTGELFF.

This clonotype was seen many times. The CDR3, as DNA: TGCAGTGCTAGTAAGCCCTACGAGCAGTACTTC. Its protein is CSASKPYEQYF. V is TRBV20-1 and J is TRBJ2-7; no definite D call. Trimming took 3 bases from V and 2 from J, leaving 5 bases between them. The CDR3 contains 11 residues. Germline V gives CDR1 DFQATT, CDR2 SNEGSKA (reference sequence).

This clonotype was seen many times. This sequence joins TRBV6-7 and TRBJ2-7; 7 positions agree with TRBD1. TRBV6-7 is sorted into the ORF group, with uncertain function. The ends lost 6 bases at V and 5 bases at J; junction bases unmatched: 4. The CDR3 runs 12 residues. The CDR3 sequence: CASRTGCDEQYF. The CDR3 bases are TGTGCCAGCAGGACAGGGTGCGACGAGCAGTACTTC.

This clonotype was seen at least ten times. The chain uses TRBV29-1 and TRBJ1-5; D is undetermined. The CDR3 contains 13 residues. Per germline, CDR1 SQVTM and CDR2 ANQGSEA. V was cut by 2 bases and J by 8 bases, with 13 bases left in between. The CDR3 loop is CSVELGSAEPQHF. CDR3 DNA sequence: TGCAGCGTTGAACTAGGGTCGGCAGAGCCCCAGCATTTT. The full variable domain, its missing parts supplied by reference TRBV29-1 and TRBJ1-5, is SAVISQKPSRDICQRGTSLTIQCQVDSQVTMMFWYRQQPGQSLTLIATANQGSEATYESGFVIDKFPISRPNLTFSTLTVSNMSPEDSSIYLCSVELGSAEPQHFGDGTRLSIL.

This clonotype was counted at least ten times. The chain has TRBV7-2 and TRBJ2-7, with 8 bases matching TRBD2. After removal of 5 bases from V and 2 bases from J, the junction contained 8 bases not matched to a gene. Germline V gene sequence: CDR1 SGHTA, CDR2 FQGNSA. This CDR3 has 15 residues. CDR3 bases: TGTGCCAGCAGCCCATCGTCTAGCGGGCCCTACGAGCAGTACTTC. This encodes CASSPSSSGPYEQYF.

This clonotype was observed many times. The chain carries TRBV7-2 and TRBJ2-1; D uncertain. This CDR3 has 15 amino acids. Germline CDR1 SGHTA, CDR2 FQGNSA. The V end lost 1 base, the J end lost 0 bases, and 7 bases lay between the germline ends. CDR3 region: CASSLDGFSYNEQFF. CDR3 in DNA: TGTGCCAGCAGCTTAGATGGGTTCTCCTACAATGAGCAGTTCTTC.

The sample holds many counts of this clonotype. V and J are TRBV5-1 and TRBJ1-1; perhaps TRBD1 as D (5 bases). Germline V gene data show CDR1 as SGHRS and CDR2 as YFSETQ. This CDR3 spans 16 amino acids. The V end lost 2 bases, the J end lost 3 bases, and 17 bases lay between the germline ends. Here the CDR3 reads CASSFRARESDTEAFF. In DNA form, the CDR3 reads TGCGCCAGCAGCTTCCGCGCCAGGGAATCCGACACTGAAGCTTTCTTT.

This clonotype was seen repeatedly, ten times or more. The gene calls are TRBV5-1 and TRBJ1-3; D may be TRBD1 (5 bases). The V gene lost 4 bases and the J gene lost 2 bases, with 16 bases spanning the gap. Germline CDR1 is SGHRS and CDR2 is YFSETQ. This CDR3 contains 16 residues. The CDR3 sequence: CASSQGAGFAGNTIYF. CDR3 nucleotides: TGCGCCAGCAGCCAGGGCGCGGGATTTGCTGGAAACACCATATATTTT.

This clonotype came up many times. V is TRBV5-1 and J is TRBJ1-1, with a weak D call TRBD1 (5 bases). Looked up from germline, CDR1 is SGHRS and CDR2 is YFSETQ. This CDR3 has 14 amino acids. Trimming took 0 bases from V and 1 from J, leaving 7 bases between them. The CDR3 region is CASSLEGRNTEAFF. The CDR3 DNA is TGCGCCAGCAGCTTGGAGGGGCGGAACACTGAAGCTTTCTTT.

This clonotype occurred many times. The genes are TRBV20-1 and TRBJ2-1, with D maybe TRBD2 (7 bases). CDR3 length: 14 amino acids. V lost 6 bases, J lost 4 bases, and 16 bases lay in between. In germline, CDR1 is DFQATT, CDR2 SNEGSKA (reference sequence). The CDR3 is CSAPIGGAYNEQFF. DNA for the CDR3: TGCAGTGCCCCGATAGGGGGGGCTTACAATGAGCAGTTCTTC.

In its sample, this clonotype was seen many times. This sequence joins TRBV5-1 and TRBJ2-7, with a weak D call TRBD2 (6 bases). The CDR3 has 14 residues. V was clipped by 8 bases and J by 3 bases, with 18 bases between them. Germline CDR1 is SGHRS and CDR2 is YFSETQ. The CDR3 region has the DNA TGCGCCAGAGGGCTACGGGGGAATAGCTACGAGCAGTACTTC. As protein: CARGLRGNSYEQYF.

The sample holds many counts of this clonotype. The CDR3 reads CSARVGGGGSEQYF. The CDR3 bases are TGCAGTGCTAGAGTGGGGGGAGGGGGAAGCGAGCAGTACTTC. The rearrangement links TRBV20-1 to TRBJ2-7; tentative D call: TRBD2 (7 bases). The CDR3 spans 14 residues. Trimming took 1 base from V and 6 from J, leaving 16 bases between them. Per germline, CDR1 DFQATT and CDR2 SNEGSKA (reference sequence).

This clonotype was seen ten or more times. J is TRBJ2-1 and V is TRBV5-1, with D possibly being TRBD2 (7 bases). The CDR3 is 15 residues long. V was trimmed by 1 base and J by 7 bases, leaving 15 bases between them. The V gene's germline CDR1 is SGHRS and CDR2 YFSETQ. The CDR3 sequence is CASSLKGGALNEQFF. CDR3 coding DNA: TGCGCCAGCAGCTTGAAGGGGGGGGCCCTTAATGAGCAGTTCTTC.

This clonotype occurred many times. The J gene is TRBJ2-6, the V gene TRBV5-6, with D perhaps matching TRBD1 (6 bases). Germline V CDR1 and CDR2: SGHDT, YYEEEE. V lost 0 bases, J lost 3 bases, and 13 bases lay in between. The CDR3 covers 17 residues. CDR3 sequence (DNA): TGTGCCAGCAGCTTGGCGAAGGGGGTCGGTGGGGCCAACGTCCTGACTTTC. Protein product: CASSLAKGVGGANVLTF.

There are many counts of this clonotype. The chain employs TRBV5-1 and TRBJ1-1, with TRBD1 as a possible D gene (6 bases). Between the trimmed V and J ends, which lost 7 bases and 7 bases, there was a span of 26 bases. Germline lookup yields CDR1 SGHRS and CDR2 YFSETQ. The CDR3 is 16 amino acids. The CDR3 sequence: CASGKDGWYREGEAFF. The CDR3 region has the DNA TGCGCCAGCGGAAAAGACGGCTGGTACAGGGAGGGTGAAGCTTTCTTT.

This clonotype has ten or more counts. This chain links TRBV2 with TRBJ1-1; tentative D call: TRBD1 (5 bases). There are 13 residues in the CDR3. CDR1 SNHLY and CDR2 FYNNEI come from the germline V gene. Trimming took 7 bases from V and 11 from J, leaving 20 bases between them. This CDR3 reads CASTYSPQGGAFF. In DNA, the CDR3 is TGTGCCAGCACCTATTCCCCCCAGGGCGGCGCTTTCTTT.

Points on this clonotype: The limits of the CDR3 on the DNA are not certain, so only TCRdb's listed CDR3 is given. This chain joins TRBV5-1 and TRBJ1-1; the table names TRBD1, a call not compared with the DNA. The germline gives CDR1 SGHRS, CDR2 YFSETQ. The CDR3 is 19 amino acids long, termini counted. CDR3 sequence reads: CASSFYICSARRRGTEAFF.